The following is a TCR beta chain sequence with its context. V dropped 5 bases and J dropped 8; count of bases not matched to a gene: 10. Germline lookup yields CDR1 MNHEY and CDR2 SMNVEV (reference sequence). CDR3 length equals 14 residues. Disease duration under 2 months; hyperthyroidism patients were aged 18 to 65. Exclusion followed for patients with uncontrolled infection, other autoimmune disease, pregnancy or lactation. These data belong to a study of T cells in Graves' hyperthyroidism and ophthalmopathy. Regions amplified from RNA transcripts were the TCR beta CDR3 regions. The HTBI primer set drove a first-round RT-PCR of the TCR CDR3. Each CDR3 protein is one row after TCRdb ran MiXCR on the multiplex PCR reads. The sample records approximately 210,000 distinct CDR3 sequences, about a sixth being singletons.

This clonotype was sampled from a man aged 50-60 years with Graves' hyperthyroidism. The chain is built from TRBV27 and TRBJ1-2; 8 positions agree with TRBD1. Sequencing used blood. The CDR3 sequence is CASSLQGAIWGYTF. In DNA form, the CDR3 reads TGTGCCAGCAGTCTCCAGGGGGCGATTTGGGGCTACACCTTC.